A selection of T cell receptor beta chains follows, all from one sample in a study of blood T cell repertoires in COVID-19. Sequencing used immunoSEQ multiplex PCR; TCRdb keeps in-frame clones, though not all of them. The sample includes approximately 91,000 clones, 70% to 90% seen only once; the top ten take more than 4.5%. Specimen: peripheral blood. The source of these receptors is a man in his 70s with acute or convalescent COVID-19. CDR3s include the opening cysteine and the closing phenylalanine or tryptophan.

V gene,J gene,CDR3 protein
TRBV19,TRBJ1-3,CASSTVQGANGNTIYF
TRBV3-1/TRBV3-2,TRBJ2-3,CASSPLATGLTDTQYF
TRBV28,TRBJ1-6,CASVWSSYNSPLHF
TRBV6-5,TRBJ1-6,CASSPSDGGISPLHF
TRBV21-1,TRBJ1-5,CASNLAGRGGFSNQPQHF
TRBV6-5,TRBJ1-4,CASSYRRENEKLFF
TRBV15,TRBJ2-3,CATSVQAGTGGDLDTQYF
TRBV19,TRBJ1-2,CASSIGRDYGYTF
TRBV10-2,TRBJ2-5,CASSEGYSQETQYF
TRBV9,TRBJ1-1,CASSAIQGVGAFF
TRBV5-4,TRBJ1-1,CASSEKGPMTEAFF
TRBV10-1,TRBJ1-1,CASSARGTVNTEAFF
TRBV6-6,TRBJ1-5,CASSTGDGQPQHF
TRBV3-1/TRBV3-2,TRBJ2-7,CASSLGTGRDEQYF
TRBV18,TRBJ1-1,CASSPLQGNTEAFF
TRBV5-5,TRBJ1-6,CASSLDGQENSPLHF
TRBV4-1,TRBJ1-2,CASSLPGGVAGGGYTF
TRBV5-1,TRBJ2-5,CASSGGLEAQYF
TRBV29-1,TRBJ2-3,CSAVSGGRTDTQYF
TRBV7-9,TRBJ1-3,CASRAASGNTIYF
TRBV19,TRBJ2-5,CASSIGGGASETQYF
TRBV6-4,TRBJ1-2,CASSDRRDSRHLANYGYTF
TRBV19,TRBJ1-1,CASSLRTGEITEAFF
TRBV3-1/TRBV3-2,TRBJ2-1,CASSRDGRSEQFF
TRBV2,TRBJ1-5,CASSGGTTGYQPQHF
TRBV6-1,TRBJ2-7,CASSEAWTGGYEQYF
TRBV3-1/TRBV3-2,TRBJ1-2,CASSQIQSYGYTF
TRBV5-6,TRBJ2-5,CASSLRASGGLETQYF
TRBV7-9,TRBJ1-5,CASSLSGNQPQHF
TRBV19,TRBJ2-1,CATSERGDPYNEQFF
TRBV28,TRBJ2-7,CASSLSGGYEQYF
TRBV2,TRBJ1-2,CASSELTGAGRAGYTF
TRBV11-2,TRBJ1-1,CASSSERGTEAFF
TRBV10-3,TRBJ2-3,CAISSGQALGTDTQYF
TRBV18,TRBJ1-4,CATSDRGREKLFF
TRBV19,TRBJ2-6,CASSRQVSFPSGANVLTF
TRBV2,TRBJ2-4,CASRRADGQYKNIQYF
TRBV12-3/TRBV12-4,TRBJ2-2,CASSVLRTGELFF
TRBV6-5,TRBJ1-5,CASSNRGRLKPQHF
TRBV6-5,TRBJ2-5,CASSYSGQLTKETQYF
TRBV28,TRBJ2-5,CASSFRGPPETQYF
TRBV30,TRBJ1-6,CAWSLTKNRGWGSPLHF
TRBV5-1,TRBJ2-1,CASSLIDRDEQFF
TRBV7-2,TRBJ1-4,CASSPSGYREANEKLFF
TRBV30,TRBJ1-2,CAWSSATPYGYTF
TRBV21-1,TRBJ1-6,CASSKARQRSSPLHF
TRBV15,TRBJ1-3,CATSSLKTDSGNTIYF
TRBV4-1,TRBJ1-1,CASSQLKGENTEAFF
TRBV7-9,TRBJ1-2,CASSFGQSGYTF
TRBV15,TRBJ2-3,CATSRLEGRGTDTQYF
TRBV2,TRBJ2-1,CASSEVPRGYNEQFF
TRBV7-9,TRBJ1-6,CASSFTQGHNSPLHF
TRBV19,TRBJ1-1,CASSTQGYTEAFF
TRBV6-5,TRBJ1-6,CAYRTGYNSPLHF
TRBV7-9,TRBJ2-6,CASSYKTGSHSGANVLTF